Detailed here is one T cell receptor beta chain. Antigen unknown. Cycle 7 day 1, cycle 4 day 1, and baseline were the timepoints at which blood was sampled. The data derive from a study of OX40 agonist ivuxolimab in advanced cancers. General study findings and limits: Dosing at 0.1 to 3.0 mg/kg was accompanied by clonal expansion of CD4+ and CD8+ blood T cells by week 6.

Only in-frame clones appear in the TCRdb table, and some are missing; sequencing was by immunoSEQ multiplex PCR. The top ten hold about 0.77% of the sample, which has tens of thousands of clones, 70% to 90% seen once. CDR3 length equals 14 residues. V lost 6 bases to trimming and J lost 0 bases, with 10 bases between them. Germline CDR1 LNHDA, CDR2 SQIVND (reference sequence). The source was CD4+ or CD8+ T cells sorted from blood, collected in a trial of the OX40 agonist ivuxolimab. The clonotype originates from an adult with an advanced solid tumor such as melanoma, head and neck, liver or kidney cancer. The V and J genes are TRBV19 and TRBJ2-3; D uncertain. The CDR3 sequence is CASRESDSTDTQYF. The CDR3, as DNA: TGTGCCAGTAGGGAAAGCGATAGCACAGATACGCAGTATTTT.